The next 9 T cell receptor beta chains were all read from a single sample in a study of metastatic and nonmetastatic thyroid tumors. No treatment had been given to any patient before thyroid surgery. Using MiXCR, TCRdb reanalyzed the PCR reads. The sample shows some 30,000 clones, more than 3.5% of them seen only once. Sequences were obtained from blood. The receptors were sampled from a female donor with papillary thyroid cancer or a benign thyroid nodule (not recorded which). Some clones in this sample may be carry-over from other donors' samples.

This clone showed up just a few times. The rearrangement joins TRBV5-1 to TRBJ2-3, with 10 bases aligning to TRBD2. The CDR3 runs 14 residues. J was trimmed by 3 bases and V by 5 bases; bases with no gene match: 3. Per the germline V gene, CDR1 is SGHRS and CDR2 is YFSETQ. For the CDR3, the DNA is TGCGCCAGCAGACTAGCGGGATATACAGATACGCAGTATTTT. Its translation: CASRLAGYTDTQYF.

This clone was recorded many times. The chain is built from TRBV5-1 and TRBJ2-1; TRBD2 agrees at 8 bases. The germline CDR1 and CDR2 sequences are SGHRS and YFSETQ. The ends lost 1 base at V and 3 bases at J; junction bases unmatched: 3. The CDR3 sequence is 15 residues long. The CDR3 here is CASSLTSGLYNEQFF. In DNA form, the CDR3 reads TGCGCCAGCAGCTTGACTAGCGGCCTCTACAATGAGCAGTTCTTC.

The chain joins TRBV27 to TRBJ2-3; the D gene is possibly TRBD2 (6 bases). The CDR3 covers 16 residues. CDR1 and CDR2 from the germline V gene are MNHEY and SMNVEV (reference sequence). The V gene lost 9 bases and the J gene lost 1 base, with 20 bases spanning the gap. CDR3 sequence reads: CARTAGGLLGTDTQYF. CDR3 sequence (DNA): TGTGCCAGAACCGCCGGGGGACTCCTCGGCACAGATACGCAGTATTTT.

The chain links TRBV6-1 to TRBJ2-7; tentatively, D is TRBD2 (5 bases). The CDR3 sequence is 13 residues long. Germline V lookup: CDR1 MNHNS, CDR2 SASEGT. With 6 bases removed from V and 2 bases from J, the gap between germline ends came to 11 bases. For the CDR3, the DNA is TGTGCCAGCAGAAGCGGACCGACCTACGAGCAGTACTTC. Protein: CASRSGPTYEQYF.

This clone was picked up a small number of times. The V gene is TRBV28, the J gene TRBJ1-4, with D perhaps matching TRBD1 (6 bases). The germline V and J ends were trimmed by 8 bases and 2 bases, with 15 bases remaining between them. Germline-derived CDR1 and CDR2 are MDHEN and SYDVKM. The CDR3 length is 15 residues. CDR3 nucleotides: TGTGCCAGCGGTCCCTGGAGGGGGACTAATGAAAAACTGTTTTTT. Amino acids: CASGPWRGTNEKLFF.

This clone was seen many times. This sequence joins TRBV6-1 and TRBJ2-7, with D tentatively TRBD1 (6 bases). CDR3 length: 14 residues. From germline, CDR1 is MNHNS and CDR2 SASEGT. The V gene lost 6 bases and the J gene lost 5 bases, with 17 bases spanning the gap. The CDR3 loop is CASRSARGYNEQYF. CDR3 DNA: TGTGCCAGCAGGTCCGCCAGGGGTTACAACGAGCAGTACTTC.

This rearrangement joins TRBV6-1 to TRBJ2-3; no clear D. Germline assignment: CDR1 MNHNS and CDR2 SASEGT. This CDR3 has 12 amino acids. V lost 4 bases and J 6 bases, leaving 8 bases between the germline ends. CDR3 sequence reads: CASSGRVDTQYF. In DNA, the CDR3 is TGTGCCAGCAGTGGCCGGGTGGATACGCAGTATTTT.

Ten or more counts support this clone. Different DNA sequences within this sample yield the same CDR3. The chain recombines TRBV7-3 with TRBJ1-5; the match to TRBD1 covers 7 bases. The V and J ends lost 3 bases and 0 bases, in that order; junction bases with no gene match: 14. Germline lookup yields CDR1 SGHTA and CDR2 FQGTGA. The CDR3 sequence is 19 residues long. The DNA of the CDR3 is TGTGCCAGCAGCTTCCCCCGGGACAGCAGGCCTTATAGCAATCAGCCCCAGCATTTT. It encodes CASSFPRDSRPYSNQPQHF.

The table lists this clone with many counts. This rearrangement joins TRBV2 to TRBJ2-1, with 16 bases matching TRBD2. CDR1 SNHLY and CDR2 FYNNEI come from the germline V gene. The CDR3 covers 13 residues. V was pared by 6 bases and J by 15 bases, with 5 bases of the junction left unmatched. Here the CDR3 reads CASRGLAGGPLFF. CDR3 nucleotide sequence: TGTGCCAGCAGGGGACTAGCGGGAGGGCCGCTGTTCTTC.